This T cell receptor beta chain originates from a study of shared clonotypes between healthy human individuals. The germline CDR1 and CDR2 sequences are SGDLS and YYNGEE. The CDR3 sequence is 14 residues long. The J segment lost 1 base and the V segment lost 5 bases, leaving 3 bases of the junction unmatched. Naive CD4+ cells were CD45RA-selected; the remaining cells were memory. Clones were read by immunoSEQ multiplex PCR, and TCRdb kept only the in-frame ones, dropping some. Of roughly 2,300,000 clones in the sample, just under 95% were seen once. The sample consisted of naive CD4+ T cells from PBMCs. The subset is: CD45RA+ positively selected. The TCR sequence derives from a man aged 18 to 29 in good health. Some clones in this sample may be carry-over from other donors' samples. The chain joins TRBV9 to TRBJ1-2, with TRBD1 identical over 9 bases. The CDR3 spells CASRQGQGNYGYTF. For the CDR3, the DNA is TGTGCCAGCAGGCAGGGACAGGGTAACTATGGCTACACCTTC.